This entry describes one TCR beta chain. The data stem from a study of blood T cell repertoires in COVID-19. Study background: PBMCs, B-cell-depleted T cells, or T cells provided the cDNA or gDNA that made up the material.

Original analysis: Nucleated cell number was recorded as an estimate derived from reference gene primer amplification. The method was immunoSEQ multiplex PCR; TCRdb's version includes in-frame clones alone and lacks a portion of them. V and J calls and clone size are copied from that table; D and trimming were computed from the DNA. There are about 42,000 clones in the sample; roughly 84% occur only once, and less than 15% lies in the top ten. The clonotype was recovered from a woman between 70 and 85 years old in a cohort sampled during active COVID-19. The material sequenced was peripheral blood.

This CDR3 is CASSFGQGLIETQYF. As DNA, the CDR3 is TGTGCCAGCAGCTTTGGACAGGGATTAATAGAGACCCAGTACTTC. This chain links TRBV7-9 with TRBJ2-5, with 8 bases that match TRBD1. The CDR3 is made up of 15 amino acids. The germline CDR1 and CDR2 sequences are SEHNR and FQNEAQ (reference sequence). V gave up 3 bases and J gave up 4 bases; unmatched junction bases: 7.